The T cell receptor beta chain under discussion was sequenced for a study of T cells generated in artificial thymic organoids. Study-level results: Thymic and blood naive CD8 cells had diversity comparable to organoid-derived ones.

Semi-nested PCR with reverse primers in the TRAC or TRBC constant regions amplified each chain separately. MiXCR, run by TCRdb on the 5' RACE reads, gives a single entry per CDR3 protein. The sample holds approximately 7,700 distinct CDR3 sequences; more than 20% are singletons and the top ten take less than 3.5%. By frequency in the sample, this clonotype is medium-sized. Its specificity is not known. The organoids combined MS5 murine stromal cells carrying human DLL1 with human hematopoietic stem and progenitor cells. The seeding cells were CD34+CD3- hematopoietic stem and progenitor cells purified by FACS to remove T cells. Organoid and thymic CD3+TCRαβ+CD8 single positive cells were FACS sorted. Between the trimmed V and J ends, which lost 0 bases and 7 bases, there was a span of 13 bases. This CDR3 is 16 amino acids long. The germline V gene has CDR1 MGHRA and CDR2 YSYEKL.

Specimen: naive CD8+ T cells grown in artificial thymic organoids from cord blood stem and progenitor cells. Subset defined: CD3+TCRalphabeta+CD8SP T cells; for blood, CD45RO-CCR7+ naive CD8+ T cells. This sequence originates from a human donor who gave cord blood stem cells for thymic organoid culture, a cardiac surgery patient who gave postnatal thymus, or a blood donor (not recorded which). The genes are TRBV4-1 and TRBJ1-6, with D hard to call. The CDR3 here is CASSQDGLVVNSPLHF. DNA for the CDR3: TGCGCCAGCAGCCAAGATGGCCTGGTAGTAAATTCACCCCTCCACTTT.